This T cell receptor (beta chain) appears in the sequencing data of a study of cytomegalovirus exposure and HLA in healthy donors. Libraries were prepared by immunoSEQ multiplex PCR; TCRdb keeps only in-frame clonotypes and omits some of them. This sample carries tens of thousands of clones, around 81% of them seen once, and the ten largest clones take around 2.9%. V lost 3 bases to trimming and J lost 5 bases; unmatched junction nucleotides: 9. The germline CDR1 and CDR2 sequences are PRHDT and FYEKMQ (reference sequence). This CDR3 contains 15 residues. The chain carries TRBV13 and TRBJ2-5; 7 nucleotides line up with TRBD2. The sequence was collected from a man aged 25 to 40 in good health and CMV-seronegative. Sequences were obtained from PBMCs. CDR3 nucleotide sequence: TGTGCCAGCAGCTTCCGGGGAGGGTTCCGTGAGACCCAGTACTTC. The encoded protein is CASSFRGGFRETQYF.